Each of the 19 T cell receptor beta chains below was sequenced from the same sample in a study of CD8 T cell repertoires and HIV-1 epitope variants. This table comes from immunoSEQ multiplex PCR, and its TCRdb copy is limited to in-frame clones, with some not included. This sample has just over 2,500 clones, with about 71% found just once. For these receptors, no antigen is known. The specimen sequenced was cultured CD8+ T cells derived from PBMCs. The receptors here all came from a male donor with HIV.

This chain joins TRBV9 and TRBJ2-3; D is perhaps TRBD1 (6 bases). V dropped 6 bases and J dropped 14 bases, with 19 bases sitting between them. Germline-derived CDR1 and CDR2 are SGDLS and YYNGEE. This CDR3 region has 12 residues. CDR3 coding DNA: TGTGCCAGCACCCTAATTAACCCAGGGGCGTATTTT. This translates into CASTLINPGAYF.

This chain joins TRBV9 and TRBJ2-2; D possibly uses TRBD1 or TRBD2 (5 bases each). The V gene's germline CDR1 is SGDLS and CDR2 YYNGEE. The V and J ends lost 0 bases and 9 bases respectively, with 12 bases between them. The CDR3 has 14 residues. CDR3 coding DNA: TGTGCCAGCAGCGTAGGGGTGGGACGTCGGGAGCTGTTTTTT. Amino acid sequence: CASSVGVGRRELFF.

V usage is TRBV14 and J usage is TRBJ2-6; weak D call: TRBD2 (5 bases). The CDR3 consists of 18 residues. V was cut by 0 bases and J by 2 bases, with 14 bases left in between. Germline CDR1 SGHDN, CDR2 FVKESK. This CDR3 is CASSQETGRSAGANVLTF. The CDR3 nucleotides are TGTGCCAGCAGCCAAGAAACGGGGAGATCGGCTGGGGCCAACGTCCTGACTTTC.

This sequence joins TRBV4-3 and TRBJ2-5; TRBD1 aligns across 8 bases. Germline V gene data show CDR1 as LGHNA and CDR2 as YSLEER. V dropped 0 bases and J dropped 4; count of bases not matched to a gene: 7. The CDR3 runs 16 residues. Here the CDR3 DNA reads TGCGCCAGCAGCCAAGATTTGGGCAGGGGGCTAGAGACCCAGTACTTC. This translates into CASSQDLGRGLETQYF.

The chain couples TRBV28 to TRBJ1-1; D may be TRBD1 (5 bases). This CDR3 spans 14 amino acids. CDR1 is MDHEN and CDR2 is SYDVKM in the germline V gene. V lost 3 bases to trimming and J lost 5 bases, with 13 bases between them. The CDR3: CASSLDLGETEAFF. The DNA of the CDR3 is TGTGCCAGCAGTTTGGACCTAGGGGAAACTGAAGCTTTCTTT.

This clone occurred a few times. This chain joins TRBV9 and TRBJ2-3; 8 positions agree with TRBD2. CDR1 and CDR2 (germline): SGDLS, YYNGEE. This CDR3 has 18 amino acids. The junction had 10 bases not matched to a gene; V was cut back by 0 bases and J by 1 base. The CDR3 bases are TGTGCCAGCAGCGTAGGTTGGGCGGGAGGAGAAGGCACAGATACGCAGTATTTT. Its protein is CASSVGWAGGEGTDTQYF.

This clone was detected once. This chain connects TRBV6-1 to TRBJ2-1; unclear D gene. Germline CDR1 reads MNHNS; CDR2 reads SASEGT. V lost 5 bases and J lost 8, with 10 bases in between. The CDR3 runs 12 residues. The CDR3 spells CASSSGWDEQFF. The CDR3 region has the DNA TGTGCCAGCAGTTCTGGGTGGGATGAGCAGTTCTTC.

This clone appeared a few times. The chain is built from TRBV2 and TRBJ1-4; 10 bases agree with TRBD1. CDR1 and CDR2 (germline): SNHLY, FYNNEI. The CDR3 contains 14 residues. Trimming at V came to 6 bases and at J to 6 bases, leaving 4 bases not matched to a gene. DNA for the CDR3: TGTGCCAGCAGGGGGACAGGGGAGTATGAAAAACTGTTTTTT. Its protein product is CASRGTGEYEKLFF.

The chain combines TRBV5-4 with TRBJ1-1; D gene ambiguous. Germline values: CDR1 SGHNT, CDR2 YYREEE (reference sequence). Between the trimmed V and J ends, which lost 2 bases and 0 bases, there was a span of 5 bases. The CDR3 extends over 13 amino acids. CDR3 amino acids: CASSFEVNTEAFF. Written as DNA, the CDR3 is TGTGCCAGCAGCTTTGAAGTGAACACTGAAGCTTTCTTT.

The chain carries TRBV9 and TRBJ2-5; 10 bases agree with TRBD2. Losses at the gene ends were 2 bases for V and 4 bases for J; bases not matched to a gene: 5. In germline, CDR1 is SGDLS, CDR2 YYNGEE. CDR3 length equals 15 residues. Here the CDR3 reads CASSVSGGAAETQYF. The CDR3 DNA follows: TGTGCCAGCAGCGTGAGCGGGGGGGCCGCAGAGACCCAGTACTTC.

This clone was seen more than once but under ten times. Here the CDR3 reads CASSQDRPFTGELFF. The CDR3 DNA is TGCGCCAGCAGCCAAGACAGACCGTTCACCGGGGAGCTGTTTTTT. The V and J genes are TRBV4-3 and TRBJ2-2; D ambiguous. Germline CDR1 LGHNA, CDR2 YSLEER. Trimming took off 0 bases at V and 4 bases at J, with 9 bases between the two ends. This CDR3 spans 15 amino acids.

V and J are TRBV4-2 and TRBJ1-2; D ambiguous. Per the germline V gene, CDR1 is LGHNA and CDR2 is YNFKEQ. V was clipped by 0 bases and J by 0 bases, with 14 bases between them. This CDR3 is built from 17 residues. The CDR3 coding sequence is TGTGCCAGCAGCCAAGATGGCGGGGATAATGCTAACTATGGCTACACCTTC. Its translation: CASSQDGGDNANYGYTF.

The chain joins TRBV27 to TRBJ1-5; D unresolved. This CDR3 comprises 14 residues. The V end lost 2 bases, the J end lost 3 bases, and 8 bases lay between the germline ends. The germline V gene has CDR1 MNHEY and CDR2 SMNVEV (reference sequence). The CDR3, as DNA: TGTGCCAGCAGTTTAATCGGTGACAATCAGCCCCAGCATTTT. As protein: CASSLIGDNQPQHF.

Written as DNA, the CDR3 is TGTGCCAGTTCCGGGGGGGGCTATCACCCAGATACGCAGTATTTT. Amino acid sequence: CASSGGGYHPDTQYF. This rearrangement joins TRBV5-8 to TRBJ2-3, with 8 bases lining up with TRBD2. Per germline, CDR1 SGHTS and CDR2 YDEGEE. The CDR3 is made up of 15 amino acids. V trimming: 8 bases; J trimming: 4 bases; junction bases outside the gene matches: 12.

V usage is TRBV27 and J usage is TRBJ1-5, with 7 bases matching TRBD1. This CDR3 has 15 amino acids. Germline V gives CDR1 MNHEY, CDR2 SMNVEV (reference sequence). The junction had 6 bases not matched to a gene; V was cut back by 3 bases and J by 4 bases. The CDR3 DNA sequence: TGTGCCAGCAGTTTTCTCGGACAGGCTAATCAGCCCCAGCATTTT. Its protein product is CASSFLGQANQPQHF.

The V call is TRBV18, the J call TRBJ2-5, with TRBD2 identical over 8 bases. The CDR3 runs to 16 residues. Trimming removed 3 bases from V and 5 bases from J; junction bases left unmatched: 11. Looked up from germline, CDR1 is KGHSH and CDR2 is LQKENI. The CDR3, as DNA: TGTGCCAGCTCACCGTGGGCGGGAGGACGTTGGGAGACCCAGTACTTC. It codes for CASSPWAGGRWETQYF.

The chain joins TRBV29-1 to TRBJ1-2; no clear D. CDR1 and CDR2 from the germline V gene are SQVTM and ANQGSEA. The CDR3 is 11 amino acids. Trimming shortened V by 3 bases and J by 6 bases, and 8 bases separated the two germline ends. CDR3 sequence reads: CSVESGHGYTF. The CDR3 DNA is TGCAGCGTTGAGTCAGGTCATGGCTACACCTTC. Full variable domain (remainder filled in from reference TRBV29-1 and TRBJ1-2): SAVISQKPSRDICQRGTSLTIQCQVDSQVTMMFWYRQQPGQSLTLIATANQGSEATYESGFVIDKFPISRPNLTFSTLTVSNMSPEDSSIYLCSVESGHGYTFGSGTRLTVV.

The CDR3, as DNA: TGTGCCAGCAGCTTAGCAGGGAACACTGAAGCTTTCTTT. Its translation is CASSLAGNTEAFF. This sequence joins TRBV7-9 and TRBJ1-1; the D is unclear. The germline V gene encodes CDR1 SEHNR and CDR2 FQNEAQ (reference sequence). This CDR3 comprises 13 residues. The V end lost 0 bases, the J end lost 1 base, and 3 bases lay between the germline ends. Full variable domain (remainder filled in from reference TRBV7-9 and TRBJ1-1): DTGVSQNPRHKITKRGQNVTFRCDPISEHNRLYWYRQTLGQGPEFLTYFQNEAQLEKSRLLSDRFSAERPKGSFSTLEIQRTEQGDSAMYLCASSLAGNTEAFFGQGTRLTVV.

Relative to its sample, this clone is large (0.1 to 1%). This chain links TRBV28 with TRBJ2-5; a weak D match, TRBD2 (6 bases). The CDR3 has 14 residues. The germline V gene has CDR1 MDHEN and CDR2 SYDVKM. V gave up 4 bases and J gave up 4 bases, with 13 bases separating them. For the CDR3, the DNA is TGTGCCAGCAGTTCACCCCTGGGGGGAGAGACCCAGTACTTC. It encodes CASSSPLGGETQYF.